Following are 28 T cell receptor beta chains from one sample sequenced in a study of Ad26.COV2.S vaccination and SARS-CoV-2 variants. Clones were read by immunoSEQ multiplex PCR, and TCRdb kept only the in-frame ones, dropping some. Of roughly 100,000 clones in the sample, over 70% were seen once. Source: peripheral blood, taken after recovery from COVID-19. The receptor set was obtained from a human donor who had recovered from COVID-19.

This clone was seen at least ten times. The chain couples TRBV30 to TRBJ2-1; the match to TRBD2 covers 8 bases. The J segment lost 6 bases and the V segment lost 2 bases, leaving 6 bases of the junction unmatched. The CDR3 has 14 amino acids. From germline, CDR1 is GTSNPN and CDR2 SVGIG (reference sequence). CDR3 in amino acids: CAWSMDGGANEQFF. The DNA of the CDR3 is TGTGCCTGGAGTATGGACGGGGGGGCCAATGAGCAGTTCTTC.

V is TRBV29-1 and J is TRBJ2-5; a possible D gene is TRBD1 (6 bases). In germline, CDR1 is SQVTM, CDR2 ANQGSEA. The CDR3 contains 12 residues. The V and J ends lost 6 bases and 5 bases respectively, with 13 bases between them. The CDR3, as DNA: TGCAGCGTCTACAGGGAAGGGGAGACCCAGTACTTC. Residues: CSVYREGETQYF.

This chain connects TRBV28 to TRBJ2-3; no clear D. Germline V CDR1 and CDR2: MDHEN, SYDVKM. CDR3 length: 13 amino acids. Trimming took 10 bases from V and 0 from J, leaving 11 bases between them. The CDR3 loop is CATLRRSTDTQYF. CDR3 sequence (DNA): TGTGCCACCCTGAGAAGAAGCACAGATACGCAGTATTTT.

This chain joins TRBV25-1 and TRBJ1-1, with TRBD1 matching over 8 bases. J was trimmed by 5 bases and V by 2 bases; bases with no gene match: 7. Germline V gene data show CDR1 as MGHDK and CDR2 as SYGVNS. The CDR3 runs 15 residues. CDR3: CASSERRTGWTEAFF. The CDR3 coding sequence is TGTGCCAGCAGTGAAAGGAGGACAGGGTGGACTGAAGCTTTCTTT.

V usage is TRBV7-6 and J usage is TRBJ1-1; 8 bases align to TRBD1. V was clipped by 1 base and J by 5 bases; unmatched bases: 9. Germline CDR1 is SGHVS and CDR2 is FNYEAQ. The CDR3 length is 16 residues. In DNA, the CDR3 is TGTGCCAGCAGCTTAGGTCAGGGGGCGCGAGGAACTGAAGCTTTCTTT. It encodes CASSLGQGARGTEAFF.

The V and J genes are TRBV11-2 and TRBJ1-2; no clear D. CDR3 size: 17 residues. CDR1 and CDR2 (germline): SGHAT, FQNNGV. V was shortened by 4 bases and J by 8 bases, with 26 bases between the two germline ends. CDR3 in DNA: TGTGCCAGCAGCTCGTTGCGTTTAGGCCGGGGAGTCGGGGGCTACACCTTC. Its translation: CASSSLRLGRGVGGYTF.

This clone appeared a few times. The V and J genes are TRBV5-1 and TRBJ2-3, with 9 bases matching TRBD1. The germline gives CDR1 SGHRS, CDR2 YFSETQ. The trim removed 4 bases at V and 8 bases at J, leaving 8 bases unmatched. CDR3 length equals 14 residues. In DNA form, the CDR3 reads TGCGCCAGCAGCACCCGGACAGGGGCGGGTACGCAGTATTTT. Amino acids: CASSTRTGAGTQYF.

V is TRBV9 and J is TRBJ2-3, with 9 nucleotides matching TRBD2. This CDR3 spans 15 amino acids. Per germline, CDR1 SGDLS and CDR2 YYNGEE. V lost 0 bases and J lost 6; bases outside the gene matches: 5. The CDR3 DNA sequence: TGTGCCAGCAGCGTAGCAGGCGCGGGGGGGGATACGCAGTATTTT. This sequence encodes CASSVAGAGGDTQYF.

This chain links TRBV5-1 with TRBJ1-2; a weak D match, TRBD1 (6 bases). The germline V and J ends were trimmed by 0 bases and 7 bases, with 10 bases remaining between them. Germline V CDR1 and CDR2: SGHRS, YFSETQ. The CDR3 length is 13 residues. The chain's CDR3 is CASSLDRVGGYTF. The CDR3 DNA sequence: TGCGCCAGCAGCTTGGACAGGGTGGGTGGCTACACCTTC.

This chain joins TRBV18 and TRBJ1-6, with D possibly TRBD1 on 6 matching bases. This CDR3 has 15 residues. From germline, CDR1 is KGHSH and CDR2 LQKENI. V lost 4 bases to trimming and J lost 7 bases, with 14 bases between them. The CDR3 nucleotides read TGTGCCAGCTCACTGCAGGACAGTTCGAATTCACCCCTCCACTTT. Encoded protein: CASSLQDSSNSPLHF.

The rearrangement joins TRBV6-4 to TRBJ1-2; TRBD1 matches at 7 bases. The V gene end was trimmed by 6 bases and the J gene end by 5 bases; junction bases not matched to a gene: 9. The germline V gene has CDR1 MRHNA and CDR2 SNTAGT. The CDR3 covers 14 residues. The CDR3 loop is CASSPRMGQYGYTF. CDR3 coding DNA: TGTGCCAGCAGCCCACGAATGGGACAGTATGGCTACACCTTC.

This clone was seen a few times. The CDR3 protein is CATSDNDRVVYGVGELFF. The CDR3 nucleotides read TGTGCCACCAGTGATAACGACAGGGTTGTTTATGGGGTCGGGGAGCTGTTTTTT. This chain uses TRBV24-1 with TRBJ2-2; 7 bases are shared with TRBD1. Losses at the gene ends were 3 bases for V and 7 bases for J; bases not matched to a gene: 16. CDR1 is KGHDR and CDR2 is SFDVKD in the germline V gene. The CDR3 extends over 18 amino acids.

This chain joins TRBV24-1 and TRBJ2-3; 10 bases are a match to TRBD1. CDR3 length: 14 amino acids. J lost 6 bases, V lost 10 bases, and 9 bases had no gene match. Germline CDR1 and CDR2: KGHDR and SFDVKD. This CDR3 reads CATQDRGHADTQYF. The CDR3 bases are TGTGCCACACAAGACAGGGGGCATGCGGATACGCAGTATTTT.

The CDR3 DNA reads as TGTGCCAGCAGCACCCGCGTAAACACCGGGGAGCTGTTTTTT. Residues: CASSTRVNTGELFF. J is TRBJ2-2 and V is TRBV7-7; no clear D. CDR3 length: 14 residues. Germline V gene sequence: CDR1 SSHAT, CDR2 FNYEAQ (reference sequence). V was pared by 5 bases and J by 2 bases, with 9 bases between.

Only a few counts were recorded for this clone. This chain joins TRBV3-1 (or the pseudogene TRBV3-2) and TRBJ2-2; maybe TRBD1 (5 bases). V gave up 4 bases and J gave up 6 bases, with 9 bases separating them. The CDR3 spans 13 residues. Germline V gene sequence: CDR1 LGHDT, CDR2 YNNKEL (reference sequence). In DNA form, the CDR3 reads TGTGCCAGCAGCCGCCAGGGATCCGGGGAGCTGTTTTTT. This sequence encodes CASSRQGSGELFF.

The chain's CDR3 is CASSLDVRGSYEQYF. CDR3 DNA: TGTGCCAGCAGCTTGGATGTCAGGGGGTCTTACGAGCAGTACTTC. V usage is TRBV5-4 and J usage is TRBJ2-7; TRBD1 agrees at 7 bases. From germline, CDR1 is SGHNT and CDR2 YYREEE (reference sequence). V shed 0 bases and J 4 bases; nucleotides not matched to a gene: 7. CDR3 length: 15 amino acids.

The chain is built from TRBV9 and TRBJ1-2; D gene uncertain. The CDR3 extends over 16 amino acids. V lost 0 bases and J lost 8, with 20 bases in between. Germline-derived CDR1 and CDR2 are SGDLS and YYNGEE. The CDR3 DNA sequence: TGTGCCAGCAGCGTAGGCGAATCGTCCCTCGGAGGGGGCTACACCTTC. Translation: CASSVGESSLGGGYTF.

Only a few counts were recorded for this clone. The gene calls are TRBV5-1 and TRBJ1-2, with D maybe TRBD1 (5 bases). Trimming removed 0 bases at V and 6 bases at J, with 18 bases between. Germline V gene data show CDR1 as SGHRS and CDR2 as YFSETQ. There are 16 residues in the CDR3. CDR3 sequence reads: CASSLASAGYTNGYTF. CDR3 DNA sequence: TGCGCCAGCAGCTTGGCCTCGGCAGGGTATACGAATGGCTACACCTTC.

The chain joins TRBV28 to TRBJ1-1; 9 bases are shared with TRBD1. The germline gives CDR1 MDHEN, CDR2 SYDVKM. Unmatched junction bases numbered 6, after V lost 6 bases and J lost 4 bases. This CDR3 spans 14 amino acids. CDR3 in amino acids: CASRQGDRATEAFF. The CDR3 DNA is TGTGCCAGCAGGCAGGGGGACAGGGCCACTGAAGCTTTCTTT.

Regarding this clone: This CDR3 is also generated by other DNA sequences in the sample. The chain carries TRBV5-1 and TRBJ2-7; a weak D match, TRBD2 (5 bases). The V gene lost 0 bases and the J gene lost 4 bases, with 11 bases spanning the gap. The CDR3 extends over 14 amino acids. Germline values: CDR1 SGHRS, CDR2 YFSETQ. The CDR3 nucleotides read TGCGCCAGCAGCTTGGCGGGCTCGGGGTACGAGCAGTACTTC. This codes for CASSLAGSGYEQYF.

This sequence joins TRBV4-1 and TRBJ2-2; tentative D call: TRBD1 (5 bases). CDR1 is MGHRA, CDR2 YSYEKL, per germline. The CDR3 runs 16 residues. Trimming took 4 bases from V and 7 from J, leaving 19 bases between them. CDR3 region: CASSRSGRRDGGELFF. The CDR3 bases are TGCGCCAGCAGCCGTAGTGGCCGCAGGGATGGCGGGGAGCTGTTTTTT.

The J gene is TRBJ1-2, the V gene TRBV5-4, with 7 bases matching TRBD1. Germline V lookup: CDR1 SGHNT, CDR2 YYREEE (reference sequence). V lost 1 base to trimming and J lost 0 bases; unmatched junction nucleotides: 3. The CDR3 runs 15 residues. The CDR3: CASSLTGVTNYGYTF. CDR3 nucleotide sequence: TGTGCCAGCAGCTTGACAGGGGTGACTAACTATGGCTACACCTTC.

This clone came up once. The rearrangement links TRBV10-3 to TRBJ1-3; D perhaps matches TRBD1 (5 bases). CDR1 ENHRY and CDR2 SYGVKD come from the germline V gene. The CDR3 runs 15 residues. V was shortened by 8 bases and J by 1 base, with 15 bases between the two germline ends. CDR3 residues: CAIGGLAGSGNTIYF. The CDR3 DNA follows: TGTGCCATCGGAGGTTTGGCAGGGTCTGGAAACACCATATATTTT.

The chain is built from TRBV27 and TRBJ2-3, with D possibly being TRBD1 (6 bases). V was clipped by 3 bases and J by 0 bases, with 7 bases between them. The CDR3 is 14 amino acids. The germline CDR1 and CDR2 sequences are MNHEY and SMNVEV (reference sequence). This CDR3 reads CASSFQGSTDTQYF. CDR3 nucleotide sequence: TGTGCCAGCAGTTTCCAGGGGAGCACAGATACGCAGTATTTT.

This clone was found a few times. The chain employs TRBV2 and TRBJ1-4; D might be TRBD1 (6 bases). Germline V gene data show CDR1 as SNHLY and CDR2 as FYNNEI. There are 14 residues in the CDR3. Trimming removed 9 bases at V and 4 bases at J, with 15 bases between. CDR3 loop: CASETGTYNEKLFF. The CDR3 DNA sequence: TGTGCCAGTGAGACCGGGACATATAATGAAAAACTGTTTTTT. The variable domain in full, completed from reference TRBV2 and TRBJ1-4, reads EPEVTQTPSHQVTQMGQEVILRCVPISNHLYFYWYRQILGQKVEFLVSFYNNEISEKSEIFDDQFSVERPDGSNFTLKIRSTKLEDSAMYFCASETGTYNEKLFFGSGTQLSVL.

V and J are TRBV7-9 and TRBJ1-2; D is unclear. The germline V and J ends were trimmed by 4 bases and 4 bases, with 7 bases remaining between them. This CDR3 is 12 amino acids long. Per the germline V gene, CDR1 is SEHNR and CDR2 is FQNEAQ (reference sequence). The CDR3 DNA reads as TGTGCCAGCAGCTCTGCAGTCTATGGCTACACCTTC. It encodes CASSSAVYGYTF.

The CDR3 nucleotides read TGCAGCGTTGCTTTTCAGGCAGGGGGATCCGTTCAGCCCCAGCATTTT. It specifies CSVAFQAGGSVQPQHF. The chain has TRBV29-1 and TRBJ1-5; TRBD1 aligns across 7 bases. The CDR3 consists of 16 residues. Germline V gives CDR1 SQVTM, CDR2 ANQGSEA. V dropped 4 bases and J dropped 6; count of bases not matched to a gene: 15.

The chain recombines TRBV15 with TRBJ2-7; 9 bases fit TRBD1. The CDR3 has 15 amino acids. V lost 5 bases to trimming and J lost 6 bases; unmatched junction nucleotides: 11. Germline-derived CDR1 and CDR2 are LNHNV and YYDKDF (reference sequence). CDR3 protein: CATSGLDRGGREQYF. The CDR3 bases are TGTGCCACCAGCGGCTTGGACAGGGGTGGTCGCGAGCAGTACTTC.